This T cell receptor (beta chain) was retrieved from a study of OX40 agonist ivuxolimab in advanced cancers. Study summary: Patients were treated with intravenous ivuxolimab, dosed at 0.01 to 10 mg/kg and infused every 2 weeks. Study conclusions and caveats: Clones of CD4+ and CD8+ blood T cells grew by week 6 at doses of 0.1 to 3.0 mg/kg. On average, CD8+ T cells had more expanded clones than CD4+. Antigen specificity of clonally expanded peripheral T cells was not established.

TCRdb keeps only in-frame clones here, not all; method: immunoSEQ multiplex PCR. Of around 22,000 clones listed, almost 85% are singletons. With regard to this clone: No antigen is known for it.

This CDR3 comprises 16 residues. Deletions cut 1 base from V and 0 bases from J, with 10 bases between. The germline CDR1 and CDR2 sequences are SGHDN and FVKESK. This receptor was obtained from an adult with an advanced solid tumor such as melanoma, head and neck, liver or kidney cancer. The J gene is TRBJ2-4, the V gene TRBV14; no firm D call. The source was CD4+ or CD8+ T cells sorted from blood, collected in a trial of the OX40 agonist ivuxolimab. The DNA for the CDR3 is TGTGCCAGCAGCCAAGCTCGCGGTTTAGCCAAAAACATTCAGTACTTC. As protein: CASSQARGLAKNIQYF.